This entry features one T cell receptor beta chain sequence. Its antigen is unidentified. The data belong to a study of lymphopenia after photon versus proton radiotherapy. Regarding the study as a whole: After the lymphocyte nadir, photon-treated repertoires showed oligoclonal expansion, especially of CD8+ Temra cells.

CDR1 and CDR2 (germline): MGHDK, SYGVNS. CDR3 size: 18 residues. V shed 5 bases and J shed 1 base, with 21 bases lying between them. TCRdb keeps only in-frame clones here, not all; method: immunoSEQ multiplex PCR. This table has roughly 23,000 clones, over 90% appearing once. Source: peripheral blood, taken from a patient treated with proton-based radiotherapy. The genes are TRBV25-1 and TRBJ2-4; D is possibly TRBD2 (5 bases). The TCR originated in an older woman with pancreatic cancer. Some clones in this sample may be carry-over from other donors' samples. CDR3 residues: CASSPTDTWSGAKNIQYF. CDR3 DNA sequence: TGTGCCAGCAGTCCCACCGACACCTGGTCGGGGGCCAAAAACATTCAGTACTTC.